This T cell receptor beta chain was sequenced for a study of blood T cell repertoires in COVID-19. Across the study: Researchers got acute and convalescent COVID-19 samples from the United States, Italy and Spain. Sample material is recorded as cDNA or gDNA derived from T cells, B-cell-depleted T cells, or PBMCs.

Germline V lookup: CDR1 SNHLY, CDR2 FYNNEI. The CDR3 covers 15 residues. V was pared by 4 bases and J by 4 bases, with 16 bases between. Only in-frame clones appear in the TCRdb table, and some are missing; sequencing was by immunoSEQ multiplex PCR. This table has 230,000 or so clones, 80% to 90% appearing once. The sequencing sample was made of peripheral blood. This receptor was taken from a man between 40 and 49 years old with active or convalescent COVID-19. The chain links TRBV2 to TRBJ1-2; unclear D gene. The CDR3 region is CASSVMGTSTYGYTF. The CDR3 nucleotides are TGTGCCAGCAGTGTTATGGGCACTTCGACCTATGGCTACACCTTC. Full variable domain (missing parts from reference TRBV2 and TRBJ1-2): EPEVTQTPSHQVTQMGQEVILRCVPISNHLYFYWYRQILGQKVEFLVSFYNNEISEKSEIFDDQFSVERPDGSNFTLKIRSTKLEDSAMYFCASSVMGTSTYGYTFGSGTRLTVV.